The present T cell receptor beta chain was sequenced within a study of blood T cell repertoires in COVID-19. Looking at the study overall: COVID-19 samples, acute and convalescent, were from the United States, Italy and Spain.

J lost 4 bases, V lost 4 bases, and 7 bases had no gene match. Germline assignment: CDR1 SGHDT and CDR2 YYEEEE. This CDR3 has 15 residues. Some clones are missing from TCRdb's copy, which holds only in-frame ones; the method was immunoSEQ multiplex PCR. The sample lists 25,000 to 30,000 clones, almost 90% occurring once. The chain employs TRBV5-6 and TRBJ2-3; 9 nucleotides agree with TRBD1. What was sequenced was peripheral blood. The source of this sequence is a woman aged 60-75 years with active COVID-19. As DNA, the CDR3 is TGTGCCAGCAGCCCGGGGACAGGGAAAGCAGATACGCAGTATTTT. It codes for CASSPGTGKADTQYF.